This T cell receptor (beta chain) was identified in a study of cytomegalovirus exposure and HLA in healthy donors. Findings of the study overall: Cytomegalovirus status was reportedly diagnosed by the classifier with high specificity and sensitivity. Cytomegalovirus association was listed for around 180 TCR beta chains. Specific recognition of CMV antigens was confirmed in vitro for three chains (all CMV-associated).

With regard to this clone: The antigen is unknown. The sample carries other DNA sequences with the same CDR3.

The repertoire was sequenced with immunoSEQ multiplex PCR; TCRdb's copy has only in-frame clones and lacks some. The sample comprises about 140,000 clones, about 83% of which are singletons, and approximately 1.4% rests with the top ten. Germline lookup yields CDR1 LGHNT and CDR2 FRNRAP. The CDR3 is 11 residues long. V was pared by 6 bases and J by 4 bases, with 4 bases between. The origin of this receptor is a woman aged 25 to 45 in good health and CMV-seronegative. The material sequenced was PBMCs. This chain joins TRBV12-5 and TRBJ1-5; D is uncertain. CDR3 nucleotide sequence: TGTGCTAGTGGCCTAAATCAGCCCCAGCATTTT. It yields the protein CASGLNQPQHF. The complete variable domain, with remaining parts taken from reference TRBV12-5 and TRBJ1-5, reads DARVTQTPRHKVTEMGQEVTMRCQPILGHNTVFWYRQTMMQGLELLAYFRNRAPLDDSGMPKDRFSAEMPDATLATLKIQPSEPRDSAVYFCASGLNQPQHFGDGTRLSIL.